The T cell receptor beta chain described here comes from a study of blood T cell repertoires in COVID-19. Study details: Both acute and convalescent COVID-19 samples were obtained from the United States, Italy and Spain. Sources were T cells, B-cell-depleted T cells, or PBMCs; the material itself was cDNA or gDNA.

Under the authors' procedure: Amplification of reference gene primers provided the estimated nucleated cell counts. This table comes from immunoSEQ multiplex PCR, and its TCRdb copy is limited to in-frame clones, with some not included. V and J calls and clone size follow that table, whereas D and trimming were derived from the DNA. The repertoire holds 50,000 to 55,000 clones, with about nine tenths as singletons. The CDR3 runs to 17 residues. The sequence derives from a man aged 50 to 60 with active COVID-19. The sample was peripheral blood. The chain combines TRBV21-1 with TRBJ1-1. TRBV21-1 has pseudogene status. The CDR3 protein is CASTLLRPAGRGTEAFF. CDR3 DNA sequence: TGTGCCAGCACCCTCCTGAGGCCGGCGGGAAGAGGTACTGAAGCTTTCTTT.